This entry lists 5 T cell receptor beta chains sequenced from one sample in a study of blood T cell repertoires in COVID-19. Sequenced by immunoSEQ multiplex PCR; TCRdb stores in-frame clones only, minus some. The sample contains more than 300,000 clones, around nine tenths of which appear only once. Sequenced sample: PBMCs or T cells enriched from blood (not recorded which). The receptors shown here come from a woman younger than 35 who had recovered from COVID-19.

The rearrangement joins TRBV29-1 to TRBJ1-1; D is perhaps TRBD1 (6 bases). The ends were cut back, 3 bases at V and 0 bases at J, with 14 bases in the middle. The CDR3 consists of 15 residues. CDR1 is SQVTM and CDR2 is ANQGSEA in the germline V gene. The CDR3 spells CSVDQGTIMNTEAFF. The CDR3, as DNA: TGCAGCGTTGACCAAGGGACAATCATGAACACTGAAGCTTTCTTT.

The chain uses TRBV7-8 and TRBJ1-5; D ambiguous. V lost 6 bases and J 5 bases, leaving 11 bases between the germline ends. CDR3 length equals 13 residues. The germline V gene has CDR1 SGHVS and CDR2 FQNEAQ. CDR3 DNA: TGTGCCAGCAGTACGAGGGATTATCAGCCCCAGCATTTT. Translation: CASSTRDYQPQHF.

About this clone itself: In the same sample, other DNA sequences code for this CDR3. The V and J genes are TRBV27 and TRBJ2-7; possibly TRBD2 for D (5 bases). This CDR3 contains 13 residues. Trimming stripped 5 bases from V and 1 base from J, with 9 bases between. CDR1 and CDR2 (germline): MNHEY, SMNVEV (reference sequence). The CDR3 region is CASSPGLSYEQYF. CDR3 nucleotides: TGTGCCAGCAGTCCCGGACTTTCCTACGAGCAGTACTTC.

CDR3 sequence (DNA): TGTGCCAGCAGTTTAATAACAGGGCGCGGCCTTAATGAAAAACTGTTTTTT. It is translated as CASSLITGRGLNEKLFF. This chain connects TRBV28 to TRBJ1-4; tentative D call: TRBD1 (6 bases). Germline lookup yields CDR1 MDHEN and CDR2 SYDVKM. V was clipped by 2 bases and J by 4 bases, with 17 bases between them. This CDR3 region has 17 residues.

The count of this clone is one. V usage is TRBV30 and J usage is TRBJ2-7; TRBD1 aligns across 10 bases. Losses at the gene ends were 8 bases for V and 7 bases for J; bases not matched to a gene: 11. The CDR3 totals 13 residues. Per germline, CDR1 GTSNPN and CDR2 SVGIG (reference sequence). In DNA, the CDR3 is TGTGCCGTCCGGGACAGGGGTTTCGAGGAGCAGTACTTC. Encoded protein: CAVRDRGFEEQYF.